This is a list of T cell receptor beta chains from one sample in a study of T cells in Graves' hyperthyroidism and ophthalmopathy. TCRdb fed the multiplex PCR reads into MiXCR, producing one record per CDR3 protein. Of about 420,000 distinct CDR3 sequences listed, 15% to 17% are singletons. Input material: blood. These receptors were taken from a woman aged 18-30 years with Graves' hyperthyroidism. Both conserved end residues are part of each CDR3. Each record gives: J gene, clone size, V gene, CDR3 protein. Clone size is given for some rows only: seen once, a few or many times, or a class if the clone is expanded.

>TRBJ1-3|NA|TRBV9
CASSPFTGVGNTIYF
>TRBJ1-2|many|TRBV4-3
CASRFRDRVLGYTF
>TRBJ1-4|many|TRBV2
CASNNRANEKLFF
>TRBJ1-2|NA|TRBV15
CATSEGIQSGYTF
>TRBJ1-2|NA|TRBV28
CASSFPGTGFVGYTF
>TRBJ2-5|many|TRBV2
CASSLSGSGETQYF
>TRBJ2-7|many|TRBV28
CASSSRITLEQYF
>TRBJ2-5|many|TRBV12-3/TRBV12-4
CASGKETQYF
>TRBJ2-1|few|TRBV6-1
CASSEVPRGAGNEQFF
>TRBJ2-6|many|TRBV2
CASRAVRFSGANVLTF
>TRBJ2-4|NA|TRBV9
CASSEGGLAKNIQYF
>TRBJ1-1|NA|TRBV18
CASSPPIGLWTEAFF
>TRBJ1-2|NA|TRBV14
CASSNSGGTGYTF
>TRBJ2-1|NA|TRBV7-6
CASSLFEMGSDEQFF
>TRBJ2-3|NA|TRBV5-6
CASSYSSTSGFTDTQYF
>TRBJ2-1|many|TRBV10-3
CAISEMGGKDEQFF
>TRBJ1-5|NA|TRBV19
CASSILIGRGDNQPQHF
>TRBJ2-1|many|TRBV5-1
CASRLRGGPTSASGDPSYNEQFF
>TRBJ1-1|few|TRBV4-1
CASSQDQGSSNTEAFF
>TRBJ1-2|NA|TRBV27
CASSLKGGASGYTF
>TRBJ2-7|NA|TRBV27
CTSSLLQDYYEQYF
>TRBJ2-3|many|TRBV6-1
CASSGVGRDTDTQYF
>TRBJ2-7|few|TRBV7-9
CASSEQTGSNEQYF
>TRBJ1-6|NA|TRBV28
CASSLSVSESIYNSPLHF
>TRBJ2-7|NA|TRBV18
CASSPTISYEQYF
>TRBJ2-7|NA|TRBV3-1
CASSPPWGGGRYEQYF
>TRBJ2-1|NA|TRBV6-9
CASSSFLAGGARSSSYNEQFF
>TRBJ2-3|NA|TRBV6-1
CASSDSLDTQYF
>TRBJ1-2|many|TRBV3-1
CASSRAPDYGYTF
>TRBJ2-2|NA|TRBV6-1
CASAEGRKGTGELFF
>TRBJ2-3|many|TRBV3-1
CASSLLGDSTDTQYF
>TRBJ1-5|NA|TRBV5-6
CASSLAGGSRHF
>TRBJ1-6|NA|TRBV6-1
CASSEIPGLGNSPLHF
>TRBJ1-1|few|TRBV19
CASRQDYTEAFF
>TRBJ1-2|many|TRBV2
CASSETISEGYGYTF
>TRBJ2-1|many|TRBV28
CASSAPGGLVTIEQFF
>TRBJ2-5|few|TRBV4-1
CASSQLGGQETQYF
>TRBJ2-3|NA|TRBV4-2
CASSQDPSGGTTDTQYF
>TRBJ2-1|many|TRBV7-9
CASSSGTSDNEQFF
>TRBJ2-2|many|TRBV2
CAEGGRNTGELFF
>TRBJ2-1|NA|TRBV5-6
CASSLLRDEQFF
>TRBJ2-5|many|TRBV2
CASSDLADQETQYF
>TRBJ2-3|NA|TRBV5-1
CASSQQGGSDTQYF
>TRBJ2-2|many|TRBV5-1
CASSLAQGAITGELFF
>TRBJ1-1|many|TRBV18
CASSSPRGTEAFF
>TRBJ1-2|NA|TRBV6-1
CASNSNGFAYYGYTF